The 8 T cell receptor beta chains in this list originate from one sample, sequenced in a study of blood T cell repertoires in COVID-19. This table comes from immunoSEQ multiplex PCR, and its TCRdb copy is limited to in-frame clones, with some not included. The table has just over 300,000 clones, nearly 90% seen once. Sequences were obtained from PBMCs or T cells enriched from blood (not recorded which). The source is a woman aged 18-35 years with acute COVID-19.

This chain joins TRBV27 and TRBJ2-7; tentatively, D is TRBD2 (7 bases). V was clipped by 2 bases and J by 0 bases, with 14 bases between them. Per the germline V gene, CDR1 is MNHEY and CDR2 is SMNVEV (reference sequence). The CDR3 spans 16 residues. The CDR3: CASSLGGATSSYEQYF. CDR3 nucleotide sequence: TGTGCCAGCAGTTTAGGGGGGGCCACGAGCTCCTACGAGCAGTACTTC.

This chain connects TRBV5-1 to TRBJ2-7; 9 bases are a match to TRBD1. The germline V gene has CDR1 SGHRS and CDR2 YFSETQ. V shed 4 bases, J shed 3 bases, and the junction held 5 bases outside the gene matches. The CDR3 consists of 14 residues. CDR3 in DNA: TGCGCCAGCAGCGACAGGGGGACCAACTACGAGCAGTACTTC. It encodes CASSDRGTNYEQYF.

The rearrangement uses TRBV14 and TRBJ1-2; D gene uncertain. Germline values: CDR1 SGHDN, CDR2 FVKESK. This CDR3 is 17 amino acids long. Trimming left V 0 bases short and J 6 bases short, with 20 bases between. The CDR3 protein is CASSQDLRNTGDNGYTF. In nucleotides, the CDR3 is TGTGCCAGCAGCCAAGATCTTCGCAATACCGGGGATAATGGCTACACCTTC.

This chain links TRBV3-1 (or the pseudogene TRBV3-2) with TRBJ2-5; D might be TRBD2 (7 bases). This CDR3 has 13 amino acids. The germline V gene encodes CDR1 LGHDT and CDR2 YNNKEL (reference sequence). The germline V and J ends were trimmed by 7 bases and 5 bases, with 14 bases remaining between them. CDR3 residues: CASIRGAGETQYF. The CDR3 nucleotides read TGTGCCAGCATCCGGGGGGCTGGCGAGACCCAGTACTTC.

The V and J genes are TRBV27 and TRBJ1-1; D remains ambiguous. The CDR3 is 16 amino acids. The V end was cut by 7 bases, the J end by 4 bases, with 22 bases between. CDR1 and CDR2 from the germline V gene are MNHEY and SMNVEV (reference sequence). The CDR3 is CASTPSGTVWGTEAFF. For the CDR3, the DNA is TGTGCCAGCACCCCCTCGGGAACAGTTTGGGGCACTGAAGCTTTCTTT.

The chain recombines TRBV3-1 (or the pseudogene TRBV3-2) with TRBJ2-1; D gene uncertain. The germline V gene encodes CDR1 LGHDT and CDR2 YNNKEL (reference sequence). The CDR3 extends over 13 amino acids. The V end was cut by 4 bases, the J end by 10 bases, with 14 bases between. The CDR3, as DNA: TGTGCCAGCAGCCTAGGCCGACAAGGCGAGCAGTTCTTC. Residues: CASSLGRQGEQFF.

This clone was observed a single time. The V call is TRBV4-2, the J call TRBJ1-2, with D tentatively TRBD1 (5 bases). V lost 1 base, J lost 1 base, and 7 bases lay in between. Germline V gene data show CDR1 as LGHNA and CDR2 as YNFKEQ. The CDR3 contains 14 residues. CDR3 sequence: CASSQAQVNYGYTF. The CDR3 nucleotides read TGTGCCAGCAGCCAAGCACAGGTTAACTATGGCTACACCTTC.

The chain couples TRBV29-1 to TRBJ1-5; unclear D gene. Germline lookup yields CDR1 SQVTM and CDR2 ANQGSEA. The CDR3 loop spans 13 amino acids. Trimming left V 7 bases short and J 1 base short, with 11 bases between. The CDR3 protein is CSASYRSNQPQHF. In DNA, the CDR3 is TGCAGCGCCTCATACAGAAGCAATCAGCCCCAGCATTTT.